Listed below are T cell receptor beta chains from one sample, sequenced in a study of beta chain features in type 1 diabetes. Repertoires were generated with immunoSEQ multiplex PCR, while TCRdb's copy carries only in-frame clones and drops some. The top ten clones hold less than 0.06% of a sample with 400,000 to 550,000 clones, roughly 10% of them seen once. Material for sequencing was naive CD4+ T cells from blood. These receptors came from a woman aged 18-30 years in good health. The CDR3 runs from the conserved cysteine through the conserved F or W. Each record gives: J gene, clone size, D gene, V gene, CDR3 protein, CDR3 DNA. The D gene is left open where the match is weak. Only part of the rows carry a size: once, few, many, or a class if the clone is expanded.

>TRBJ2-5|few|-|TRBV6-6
CASSYLRGQETQYF
TGTGCCAGCAGTTACCTTCGGGGGCAGGAGACCCAGTACTTC
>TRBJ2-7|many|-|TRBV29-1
CSVARTATYEQYF
TGCAGCGTTGCCAGGACAGCTACCTACGAGCAGTACTTC
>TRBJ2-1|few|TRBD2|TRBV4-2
CASSPSGLEQFF
TGTGCCAGCAGCCCGTCGGGACTAGAACAGTTCTTC
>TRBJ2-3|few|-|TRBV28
CASLTGGTDTQYF
TGTGCCAGCTTAACGGGGGGCACAGATACGCAGTATTTT
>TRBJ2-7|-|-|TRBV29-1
CSVVLSLGGYEQYF
TGCAGCGTTGTCCTGAGTCTGGGCGGCTACGAGCAGTACTTC
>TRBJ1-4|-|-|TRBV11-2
CASSDFRVVRTNEKLFF
TGTGCCAGCAGTGACTTCCGGGTGGTTAGAACTAATGAAAAACTGTTTTTT
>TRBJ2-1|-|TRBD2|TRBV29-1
CSVEGLAGYNEQFF
TGCAGCGTTGAAGGGCTAGCGGGATACAATGAGCAGTTCTTC
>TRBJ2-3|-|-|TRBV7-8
CASTTRAGGYTDTQYF
TGTGCCAGCACTACCCGGGCCGGGGGCTACACAGATACGCAGTATTTT
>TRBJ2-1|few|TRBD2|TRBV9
CASSGRGLAGGLTHNEQFF
TGTGCCAGCAGCGGACGGGGACTAGCGGGAGGCCTCACCCACAATGAGCAGTTCTTC
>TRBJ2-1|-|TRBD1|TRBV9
CASSVPLRDRDNEQFF
TGTGCCAGCAGCGTACCCCTCCGGGACAGGGACAATGAGCAGTTCTTC
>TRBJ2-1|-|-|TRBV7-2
CASSLYIEQFF
TGTGCCAGCAGCCTATACATTGAGCAGTTCTTC
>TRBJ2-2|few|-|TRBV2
CASGVEVAGELFF
TGTGCCAGCGGAGTAGAAGTCGCCGGGGAGCTGTTTTTT
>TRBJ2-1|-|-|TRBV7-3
CASSPSSSYNEQFF
TGTGCCAGCAGTCCTTCGAGCTCCTACAATGAGCAGTTCTTC
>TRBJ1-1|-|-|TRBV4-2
CASSQVEYEAFF
TGTGCCAGCAGCCAAGTGGAATATGAAGCTTTCTTT
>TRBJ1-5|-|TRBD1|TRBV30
CAWRGQGWQPQHF
TGTGCCTGGAGGGGACAGGGCTGGCAGCCCCAGCATTTT
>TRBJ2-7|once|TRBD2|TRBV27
CASSLKAGVGYEQYF
TGTGCCAGCAGTTTAAAGGCGGGAGTTGGGTACGAGCAGTACTTC
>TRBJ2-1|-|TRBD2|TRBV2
CASSPGLAGPYNEQFF
TGTGCCAGCAGTCCGGGACTAGCGGGACCCTACAATGAGCAGTTCTTC
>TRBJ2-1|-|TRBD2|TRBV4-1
CASSPLGLARDEQFF
TGCGCCAGCAGCCCCCTAGGACTAGCGCGGGATGAGCAGTTCTTC
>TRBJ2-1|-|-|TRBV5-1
CASSKESSYNEQFF
TGCGCCAGCAGCAAGGAAAGCTCCTACAATGAGCAGTTCTTC
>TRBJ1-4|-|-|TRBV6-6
CASTGRQAEKLFF
TGTGCCAGCACGGGTCGGCAGGCTGAAAAACTGTTTTTT